Below are 13 T cell receptor beta chains sequenced from a single sample in a study of blood T cell repertoires in COVID-19. Produced via immunoSEQ multiplex PCR; TCRdb's table is partial and in-frame only. The top ten hold 1% to 1.5% of the sample, which has fewer than 500,000 clones, about 87% seen once. Specimen: PBMCs or T cells enriched from blood (not recorded which). The receptors were sampled from a man younger than 45 who had recovered from COVID-19.

The CDR3, as DNA: TGTGCCAGTAGGGGACACCAGAACACTGAAGCTTTCTTT. Protein product: CASRGHQNTEAFF. The chain combines TRBV19 with TRBJ1-1; possibly TRBD1 for D (6 bases). The V end was cut by 6 bases, the J end by 1 base, with 9 bases between. Per germline, CDR1 LNHDA and CDR2 SQIVND (reference sequence). CDR3 length equals 13 residues.

The chain carries TRBV6-4 and TRBJ1-2, with 12 bases matching TRBD1. The germline gives CDR1 MRHNA, CDR2 SNTAGT. This CDR3 has 14 amino acids. V gave up 3 bases and J gave up 9 bases; unmatched junction bases: 5. The CDR3 DNA reads TGTGCCAGCAGTGATCCCGGGACAGGGGGCAGCTACACCTTC. As protein: CASSDPGTGGSYTF.

CDR3 amino acids: CSVETGDTEQYF. CDR3 coding DNA: TGCAGCGTTGAAACAGGGGATACCGAGCAGTACTTC. This chain joins TRBV29-1 and TRBJ2-7; 7 bases align to TRBD1. Germline CDR1 SQVTM, CDR2 ANQGSEA. The CDR3 extends over 12 amino acids. Losses at the gene ends were 2 bases for V and 6 bases for J; bases not matched to a gene: 4.

The chain links TRBV6-5 to TRBJ2-3, with TRBD2 identical over 7 bases. In germline, CDR1 is MNHEY, CDR2 SVGAGI. The CDR3 covers 13 residues. With V trimmed by 7 bases and J by 5 bases, 6 bases remained unmatched. CDR3 region: CASTLPGGDTQYF. The CDR3 coding sequence is TGTGCCAGCACCTTACCGGGGGGAGATACGCAGTATTTT.

The chain uses TRBV29-1 and TRBJ1-3; D remains unclear. Germline CDR1 is SQVTM and CDR2 is ANQGSEA. Trimming pared 5 bases from V and 4 bases from J, leaving 6 bases between. CDR3 length: 11 amino acids. CDR3 protein: CSVPVGNTIYF. CDR3 DNA: TGCAGCGTTCCCGTAGGAAACACCATATATTTT.

The gene calls are TRBV27 and TRBJ1-5; TRBD1 might be the D (5 bases). Trimming pared 8 bases from V and 0 bases from J, leaving 11 bases between. CDR3 size: 14 residues. Germline lookup yields CDR1 MNHEY and CDR2 SMNVEV (reference sequence). CDR3 residues: CASGATDSNQPQHF. For the CDR3, the DNA is TGTGCCAGCGGGGCGACAGATAGCAATCAGCCCCAGCATTTT.

For the CDR3, the DNA is TGTGCCAGCAGCGGGGGGCAGGAGGCTTCTGAAGCTTTCTTT. Its protein product is CASSGGQEASEAFF. The J gene is TRBJ1-1, the V gene TRBV6-5, with D perhaps TRBD1 (6 bases). The length of the CDR3 is 14 residues. Between the trimmed V and J ends, which lost 6 bases and 6 bases, there was a span of 17 bases. Germline lookup yields CDR1 MNHEY and CDR2 SVGAGI.

The V and J genes are TRBV29-1 and TRBJ2-1, with 12 bases aligning to TRBD1. This CDR3 has 13 residues. The V and J ends lost 6 bases and 10 bases, in that order; junction bases with no gene match: 7. Germline V gene sequence: CDR1 SQVTM, CDR2 ANQGSEA. CDR3 bases: TGCAGCGTCTCGGGACAGGGGGCGGGAGAGCAGTTCTTC. Its translation is CSVSGQGAGEQFF.

CDR3 amino acids: CASSVWTSTDTQYF. The CDR3 DNA reads TGTGCCAGCAGCGTATGGACTAGCACAGATACGCAGTATTTT. The genes are TRBV7-9 and TRBJ2-3, with D perhaps matching TRBD2 (5 bases). The CDR3 runs to 14 residues. Germline-derived CDR1 and CDR2 are SEHNR and FQNEAQ (reference sequence). V was trimmed by 5 bases and J by 0 bases, leaving 9 bases between them.

J is TRBJ2-3 and V is TRBV4-1; perhaps TRBD2 as D (6 bases). CDR3 length equals 14 residues. Germline assignment: CDR1 MGHRA and CDR2 YSYEKL. Trimming pared 1 base from V and 8 bases from J, leaving 13 bases between. CDR3 nucleotide sequence: TGCGCCAGCAGCCAAGGGCCCCAGGAGGGTACGCAGTATTTT. This sequence encodes CASSQGPQEGTQYF.

The V gene is TRBV6-5, the J gene TRBJ2-1; perhaps TRBD1 as D (6 bases). V was trimmed by 6 bases and J by 7 bases, leaving 10 bases between them. The germline V gene encodes CDR1 MNHEY and CDR2 SVGAGI. The CDR3 has 12 residues. The DNA of the CDR3 is TGTGCCAGCAGCCTACAGGGTAATGAGCAGTTCTTC. Its translation is CASSLQGNEQFF.

The rearrangement joins TRBV5-6 to TRBJ1-1, with 9 bases aligning to TRBD1. The CDR3 consists of 14 residues. The germline V gene has CDR1 SGHDT and CDR2 YYEEEE. J lost 5 bases, V lost 4 bases, and 6 bases had no gene match. The DNA of the CDR3 is TGTGCCAGCAGCGTTTACAGGGGGCAGACTGAAGCTTTCTTT. Translating gives CASSVYRGQTEAFF. Full variable domain (rest looked up from reference TRBV5-6 and TRBJ1-1): DAGVTQSPTHLIKTRGQQVTLRCSPKSGHDTVSWYQQALGQGPQFIFQYYEEEERQRGNFPDRFSGHQFPNYSSELNVNALLLGDSALYLCASSVYRGQTEAFFGQGTRLTVV.

V is TRBV29-1 and J is TRBJ1-1, with 7 bases identical to TRBD1. CDR3 size: 12 residues. Germline CDR1 is SQVTM and CDR2 is ANQGSEA. The trim removed 5 bases at V and 4 bases at J, leaving 4 bases unmatched. CDR3 residues: CSVYRGGTEAFF. The CDR3 DNA reads as TGCAGCGTTTACAGGGGAGGCACTGAAGCTTTCTTT.